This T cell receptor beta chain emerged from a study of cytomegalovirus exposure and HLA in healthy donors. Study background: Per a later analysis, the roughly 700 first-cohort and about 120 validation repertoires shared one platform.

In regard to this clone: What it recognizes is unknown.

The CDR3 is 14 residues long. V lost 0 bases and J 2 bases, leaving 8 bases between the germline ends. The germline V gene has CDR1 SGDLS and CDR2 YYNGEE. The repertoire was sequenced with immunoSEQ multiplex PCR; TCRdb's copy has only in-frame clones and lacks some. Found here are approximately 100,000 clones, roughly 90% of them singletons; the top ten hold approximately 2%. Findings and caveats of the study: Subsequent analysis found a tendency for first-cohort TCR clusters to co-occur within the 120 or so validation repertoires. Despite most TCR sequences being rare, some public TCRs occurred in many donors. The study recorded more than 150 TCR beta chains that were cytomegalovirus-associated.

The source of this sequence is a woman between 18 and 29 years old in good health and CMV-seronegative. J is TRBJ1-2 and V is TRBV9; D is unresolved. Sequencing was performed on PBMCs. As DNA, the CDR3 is TGTGCCAGCAGCGTAGGAGCGAAGAACTATGGCTACACCTTC. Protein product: CASSVGAKNYGYTF.